This entry lists 9 T cell receptor beta chains sequenced from one sample in a study of T cells in women clearing cervical HPV infection. Using immunoSEQ multiplex PCR, the repertoire was profiled, and TCRdb retains in-frame clones only, with some absent. Here the sample table reports tens of thousands of clones. The specimen was blood buffy coat. Every receptor here comes from a woman aged 18 to 75 with a cervical HPV16 infection that either progressed to CIN3+ or cleared (not recorded which).

Of note for this clone: Read data end 3 residues before the CDR3 end; the end is taken from the germline J gene. V usage is TRBV30 and J usage is TRBJ2-2; TRBD2 matches 7 bases. Germline assignment: CDR1 GTSNPN and CDR2 SVGIG (reference sequence). V shed 8 bases, J shed 4 bases, and the junction held 13 bases outside the gene matches. This CDR3 comprises 15 residues. This chain's CDR3 is CAHLLAVTSTGELFF. The CDR3 bases that were read are TGTGCCCACCTCCTAGCGGTAACGAGCACCGGGGAG.

CDR3 in amino acids: CAISAQGSNYGYTF. CDR3 DNA (partial): TGTGCCATCAGTGCACAGGGTTCTAACTATGGC. The V call is TRBV10-3, the J call TRBJ1-2, with D possibly TRBD1 on 6 matching bases. Read coverage stops 3 residues before the CDR3 terminus; the germline J gene supplies the remainder. Germline loops: CDR1 ENHRY, CDR2 SYGVKD. Trimming stripped 4 bases from V and 0 bases from J, with 9 bases between. The CDR3 length is 14 residues.

Details on this clone: The CDR3 end is not reached by the read, which stops 3 residues before it; the germline J gene fills it in. The chain combines TRBV6-1 with TRBJ2-1, with 11 positions matching TRBD1. Unmatched junction bases numbered 14, after V lost 2 bases and J lost 8 bases. The CDR3 contains 18 residues. The V gene's germline CDR1 is MNHNS and CDR2 SASEGT. CDR3 DNA (partial): TGTGCCAGCAGTGAACCTCCCGGACAGGGGGCCAACCCTCATGAG. It encodes CASSEPPGQGANPHE. The full CDR3 protein is CASSEPPGQGANPHEQFF.

Worth noting for this clone: The read falls 3 residues short of the CDR3 end, and the missing part is taken from the germline J gene. V gene TRBV20-1 combines with J gene TRBJ2-1, with 9 positions matching TRBD1. V was clipped by 7 bases and J by 6 bases; unmatched bases: 4. Germline V gene sequence: CDR1 DFQATT, CDR2 SNEGSKA (reference sequence). The CDR3 sequence is 12 residues long. The chain's CDR3 is CSGGQGRNEQFF. CDR3 bases read: TGCAGTGGGGGACAGGGTCGCAATGAG.

On this clone itself: The read is 3 residues too short to cover the CDR3 end, so that end is filled in from the germline J gene. This chain joins TRBV11-2 and TRBJ1-4, with D maybe TRBD1 (6 bases). The CDR3 has 15 amino acids. The V end was cut by 5 bases, the J end by 2 bases, with 12 bases between. Looked up from germline, CDR1 is SGHAT and CDR2 is FQNNGV. CDR3 protein: CASSPTGQTNEKLFF. Partial CDR3 DNA: TGTGCCAGCAGCCCGACAGGCCAGACTAATGAAAAA. The variable domain in full, with the rest retrieved from reference TRBV11-2 and TRBJ1-4, is EAGVAQSPRYKIIEKRQSVAFWCNPISGHATLYWYQQILGQGPKLLIQFQNNGVVDDSQLPKDRFSAERLKGVDSTLKIQPAKLEDSAVYLCASSPTGQTNEKLFFGSGTQLSVL.

About this clone itself: The read halts 3 residues ahead of the CDR3 end, with the missing end drawn from the germline J gene. V is TRBV2 and J is TRBJ1-1, with a weak D call TRBD1 (6 bases). This CDR3 is built from 14 residues. CDR1 SNHLY and CDR2 FYNNEI come from the germline V gene. Trimming removed 6 bases at V and 6 bases at J, with 17 bases between. The CDR3 reads CASSLQGVRAEAFF. The CDR3 bases that were read are TGTGCCAGCAGCCTACAGGGAGTAAGGGCTGAA.

This CDR3 reads CASSREQGHEQYF. The sequenced CDR3 bases are TGTGCCAGCAGCCGAGAACAGGGGCACGAG. This chain connects TRBV7-9 to TRBJ2-7; 7 positions agree with TRBD1. The read is 3 residues too short to cover the CDR3 end, so that end is filled in from the germline J gene. The V gene's germline CDR1 is SEHNR and CDR2 FQNEAQ (reference sequence). Trimming took 5 bases from V and 5 from J; bases not matched to a gene: 6. The CDR3 is made up of 13 amino acids.

The DNA read from the CDR3 is TGTGCCAGCCTTAGGGTATCAGGGGCGAACAATGAG. Translation gives CASLRVSGANNE. The entire CDR3 protein is CASLRVSGANNEQFF. This chain joins TRBV12-3 or TRBV12-4 and TRBJ2-1; the D gene is possibly TRBD1 (6 bases). The read ends 3 residues shy of where the CDR3 ends; the end is completed using the germline J gene. V was trimmed by 8 bases and J by 5 bases, leaving 19 bases between them. This CDR3 has 15 residues.

About this clone itself: The read falls 3 residues short of the CDR3 end, and the missing part is taken from the germline J gene. V gene TRBV15 combines with J gene TRBJ1-5; TRBD1 matches 9 bases. Germline CDR1 LNHNV, CDR2 YYDKDF (reference sequence). V gave up 2 bases and J gave up 0 bases; unmatched junction bases: 8. The CDR3 contains 18 residues. The CDR3 is CATSRRQGVTYSNQPQHF. Incomplete CDR3 DNA: TGTGCCACCAGCAGAAGACAGGGGGTTACTTATAGCAATCAGCCC.